This entry is about one TCR beta chain. Two negative PCRs, clearance, or symptom resolution were required of recovered Cohort 3 donors. This sample is drawn from a study of blood T cell repertoires in COVID-19. Across the whole study: In each case, the material was cDNA or gDNA derived from T cells, B-cell-depleted T cells, or PBMCs.

In germline, CDR1 is MNHEY, CDR2 SMNVEV (reference sequence). The CDR3 spans 16 residues. Unmatched junction bases numbered 4, after V lost 0 bases and J lost 1 base. Authors' processing steps: Estimation of nucleated cell counts was performed using reference gene primer amplification. Clones were sequenced by immunoSEQ multiplex PCR, and TCRdb holds only the in-frame ones, with some missing. V and J calls and clone size follow that table, whereas D and trimming were derived from the DNA. This table has over 150,000 clones, about 88% appearing once. The chain uses TRBV27 and TRBJ2-7, with TRBD1 matching over 9 bases. The source of this sequence is a man between 50 and 59 years old who had recovered from COVID-19. Sequencing used PBMCs or T cells enriched from blood (not recorded which). The CDR3, as DNA: TGTGCCAGCAGTTTATCGAACAGGGGGCTTTCCTACGAGCAGTACTTC. The encoded protein is CASSLSNRGLSYEQYF.